Detailed here is one T cell receptor beta chain. This clonotype was observed a handful of times. What antigen it recognizes has not been identified. Base-call qualities are not available, and no considerably larger clone is one nucleotide away. The reads were generated on an Illumina NovaSeq 6000. TCRalpha and TCRbeta cDNA libraries were built by 5'RACE with constant-segment primers, adding sample barcodes and unique molecular identifiers. Trizol reagent was used to extract RNA from every sample. Amplification of the libraries took two PCR steps, and the second step added a second sample barcode plus Illumina TruSeq adapters. Sequencing of the libraries was done on an Illumina NovaSeq, producing 2 x 150 bp paired-end reads. In the paper's pipeline: With migec v1.2.7, reads were demultiplexed and then collapsed into UMI-guided consensus sequences. With mixcr v2.1.11, UMI consensuses were aligned to TRA and TRB V and J templates and assembled into clonotypes. Clonotypes were classified as expanded or contracted when called significant by both edgeR and NoisET, with noise models trained on biological replicates. For edgeR calls, a false discovery rate-adjusted p below 0.01 and a log2 fold-change threshold of 1 were applied. As an exploratory analysis of dynamics, max-normalized trajectories of the 1000 most abundant clonotypes were examined by PCA with hierarchical clustering. Each responding clone was given a CD4 or CD8 phenotype based on the CD4+ and CD8+ repertoires, which had been sequenced separately. Using fastp at Q25 and MiXCR, TCRdb reprocessed the public reads and kept productive beta chains. Entries are consolidated by CDR3 protein sequence, retaining the most common genes and DNA. It is TCRdb's table, rather than the study itself, that gives the V and J calls and clone size. The sample table shows a few hundred thousand distinct CDR3 sequences, and around a fifth are seen once. The biggest ten clones account for roughly an eighth of the sample.

Ficoll-Paque density gradient centrifugation was used to isolate PBMCs. V loses 1 base of germline sequence and J loses 8 bases, and the interval between the two ends is 8 bases. The CDR3 holds 12 amino acids from the cysteine to the phenylalanine. The read is trimmed to its CDR3 DNA, 36 bases read in frame from base 1. CDR1 and CDR2 are read off the germline V gene as SGHVS and FQNEAQ. The data belong to a study of T-cell memory formation after mild COVID-19 (dated by TCRdb to the early 2020s). Background on the whole study: TCR sequence clusters from the two donors were largely donor specific. T-cell clones expanding and contracting after mild COVID-19 in two donors were tracked by longitudinal TCRalpha and TCRbeta repertoire sequencing. Two young, previously healthy adult volunteers, one female and one male, were included in the cohort. Results and caveats for the whole study, not just this receptor: SARS-CoV-2 specificity of the second-wave clones peaking on day 37 was not confirmed. Contracting CD4+ clones were located mainly in the CM and EM memory subsets, whereas CD8+ clones were found to be enriched in EMRA. From day 15 to 85, contracting clones showed balanced CD4/CD8 phenotypes, whereas a second wave of clones that expanded from day 15 to 37 leaned towards CD4+. Some responding clones were detected in pre-infection memory, suggesting pre-existing cross-reactive memory T cells joined the SARS-CoV-2 response. The study covered only two mild cases, and larger cohorts including severe cases with pre-infection samples were considered necessary.

This TCR was recovered from an adult woman who had mild COVID-19 (a few samples of this study predate the infection). The sample titles of this study are shuffled in the database, so cell type and time point are left out; the donor was told from shared clones. The V gene is TRBV7-8 and the J gene is TRBJ1-2; there is no confident call for the D gene. The sample consisted of PBMCs or a T cell subset sorted from them (not recorded which). The CDR3 protein sequence reads: CASSLGEAGYTF. The DNA is TGTGCCAGCAGCTTAGGGGAGGCGGGCTACACCTTC.